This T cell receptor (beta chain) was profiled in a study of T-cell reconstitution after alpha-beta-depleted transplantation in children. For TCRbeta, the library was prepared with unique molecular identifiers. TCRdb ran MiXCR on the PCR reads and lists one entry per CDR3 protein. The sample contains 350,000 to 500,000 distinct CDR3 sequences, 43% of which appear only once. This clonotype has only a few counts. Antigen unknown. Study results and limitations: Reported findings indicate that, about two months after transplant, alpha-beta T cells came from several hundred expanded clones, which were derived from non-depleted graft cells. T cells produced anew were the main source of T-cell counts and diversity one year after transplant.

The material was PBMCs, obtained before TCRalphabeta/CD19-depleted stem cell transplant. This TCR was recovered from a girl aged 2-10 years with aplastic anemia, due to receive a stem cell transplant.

CDR3 sequence reads: CSAQFGSRIGELFF. CDR3 in DNA: TGCAGTGCCCAATTCGGGTCTCGGATCGGGGAGCTGTTTTTT. This chain links TRBV20-1 with TRBJ2-2; D is unresolved. The CDR3 has 14 amino acids. The V end was cut by 6 bases, the J end by 7 bases, with 18 bases between. CDR1 and CDR2 (germline): DFQATT, SNEGSKA (reference sequence).